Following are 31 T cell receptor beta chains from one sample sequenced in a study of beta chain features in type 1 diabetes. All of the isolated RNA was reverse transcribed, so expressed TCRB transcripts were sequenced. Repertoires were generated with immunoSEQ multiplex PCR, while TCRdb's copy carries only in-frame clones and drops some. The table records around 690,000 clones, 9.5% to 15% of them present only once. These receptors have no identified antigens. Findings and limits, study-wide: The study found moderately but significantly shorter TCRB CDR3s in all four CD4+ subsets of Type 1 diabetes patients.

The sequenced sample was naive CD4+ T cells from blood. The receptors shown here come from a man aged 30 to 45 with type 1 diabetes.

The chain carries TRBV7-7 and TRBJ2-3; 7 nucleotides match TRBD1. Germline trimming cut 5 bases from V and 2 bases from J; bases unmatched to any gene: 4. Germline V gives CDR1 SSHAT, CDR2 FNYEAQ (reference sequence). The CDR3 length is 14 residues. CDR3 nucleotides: TGTGCCAGCAGCCGTGGACAGGCCACAGATACGCAGTATTTT. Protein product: CASSRGQATDTQYF.

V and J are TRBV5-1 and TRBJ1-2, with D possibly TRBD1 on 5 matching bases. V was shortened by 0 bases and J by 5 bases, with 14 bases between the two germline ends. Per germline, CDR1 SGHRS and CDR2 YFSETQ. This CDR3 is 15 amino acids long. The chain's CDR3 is CASSLAWGSTYGYTF. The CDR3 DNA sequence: TGCGCCAGCAGCTTGGCATGGGGCAGTACATATGGCTACACCTTC.

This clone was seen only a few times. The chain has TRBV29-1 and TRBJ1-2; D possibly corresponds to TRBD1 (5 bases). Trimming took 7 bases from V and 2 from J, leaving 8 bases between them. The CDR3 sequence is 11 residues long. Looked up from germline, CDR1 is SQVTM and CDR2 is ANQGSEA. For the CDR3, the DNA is TGCAGCGCCGACAGCAACTATGGCTACACCTTC. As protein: CSADSNYGYTF.

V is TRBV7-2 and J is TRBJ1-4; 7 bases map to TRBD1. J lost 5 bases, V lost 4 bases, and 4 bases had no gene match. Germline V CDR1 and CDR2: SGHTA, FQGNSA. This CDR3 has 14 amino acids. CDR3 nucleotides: TGTGCCAGCAGCTGGGGGACAGAGAATGAAAAACTGTTTTTT. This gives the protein CASSWGTENEKLFF.

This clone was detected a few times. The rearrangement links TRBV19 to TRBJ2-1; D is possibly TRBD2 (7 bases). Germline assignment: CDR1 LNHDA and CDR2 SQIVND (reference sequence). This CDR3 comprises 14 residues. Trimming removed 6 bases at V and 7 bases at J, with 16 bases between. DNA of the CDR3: TGTGCCAGTAGGACGGGGGGCCCGGAGAATGAGCAGTTCTTC. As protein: CASRTGGPENEQFF.

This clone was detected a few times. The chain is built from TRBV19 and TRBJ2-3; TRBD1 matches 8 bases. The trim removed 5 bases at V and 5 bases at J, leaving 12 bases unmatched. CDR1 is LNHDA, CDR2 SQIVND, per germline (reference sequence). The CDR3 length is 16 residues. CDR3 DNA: TGTGCCAGTAGTTTGTGGGGGACAGGTGATGGAGATACGCAGTATTTT. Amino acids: CASSLWGTGDGDTQYF.

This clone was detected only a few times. The CDR3 DNA is TGCGCCAGCAGCCAAGTATGGCAGATGAACACTGAAGCTTTCTTT. It translates to CASSQVWQMNTEAFF. The chain has TRBV4-3 and TRBJ1-1; D unresolved. The germline gives CDR1 LGHNA, CDR2 YSLEER. The CDR3 length is 15 residues. Trimming took 1 base from V and 0 from J, leaving 9 bases between them.

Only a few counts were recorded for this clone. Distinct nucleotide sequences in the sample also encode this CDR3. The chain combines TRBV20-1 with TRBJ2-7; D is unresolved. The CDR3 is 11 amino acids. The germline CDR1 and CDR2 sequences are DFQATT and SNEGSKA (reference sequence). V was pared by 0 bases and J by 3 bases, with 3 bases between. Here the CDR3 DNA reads TGCAGTGCTAGAGACGGCTACGAGCAGTACTTC. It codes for CSARDGYEQYF.

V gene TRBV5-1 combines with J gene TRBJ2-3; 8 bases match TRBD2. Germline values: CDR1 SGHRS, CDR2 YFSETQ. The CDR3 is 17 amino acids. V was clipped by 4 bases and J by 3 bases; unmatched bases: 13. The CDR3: CASSRLTRGAITDTQYF. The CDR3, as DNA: TGCGCCAGCAGCAGGCTAACGCGGGGGGCTATTACAGATACGCAGTATTTT.

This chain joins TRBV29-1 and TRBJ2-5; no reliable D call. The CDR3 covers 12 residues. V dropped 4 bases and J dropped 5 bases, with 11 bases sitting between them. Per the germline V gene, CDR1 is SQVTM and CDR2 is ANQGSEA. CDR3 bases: TGCAGCGTTGCTCGGACGGGCGAGACCCAGTACTTC. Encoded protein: CSVARTGETQYF.

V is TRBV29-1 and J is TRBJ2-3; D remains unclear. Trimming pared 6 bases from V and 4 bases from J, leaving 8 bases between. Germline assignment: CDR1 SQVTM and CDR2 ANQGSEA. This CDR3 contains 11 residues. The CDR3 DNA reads TGCAGCGTGGTATGGGCAGATACGCAGTATTTT. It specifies CSVVWADTQYF.

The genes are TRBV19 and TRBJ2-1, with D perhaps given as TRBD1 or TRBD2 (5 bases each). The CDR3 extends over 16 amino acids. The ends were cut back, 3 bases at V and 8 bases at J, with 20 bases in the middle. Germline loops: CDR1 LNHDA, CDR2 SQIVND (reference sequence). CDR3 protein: CASSIRSGTVRDEQFF. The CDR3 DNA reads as TGTGCCAGTAGTATTAGGTCTGGGACGGTTAGGGATGAGCAGTTCTTC.

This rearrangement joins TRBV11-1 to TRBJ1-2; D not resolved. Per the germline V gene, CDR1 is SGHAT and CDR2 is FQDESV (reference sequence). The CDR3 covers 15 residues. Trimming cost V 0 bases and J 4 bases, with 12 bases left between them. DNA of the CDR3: TGTGCCAGCAGCTTAGCGGAAACAGAGGCCTATGGCTACACCTTC. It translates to CASSLAETEAYGYTF.

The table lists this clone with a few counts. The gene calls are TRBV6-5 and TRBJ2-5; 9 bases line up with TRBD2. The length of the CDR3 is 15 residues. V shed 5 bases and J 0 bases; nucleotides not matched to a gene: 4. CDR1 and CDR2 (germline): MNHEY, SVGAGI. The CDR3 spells CASSRPSGNQETQYF. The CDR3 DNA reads TGTGCCAGCAGTCGACCTAGCGGGAACCAAGAGACCCAGTACTTC.

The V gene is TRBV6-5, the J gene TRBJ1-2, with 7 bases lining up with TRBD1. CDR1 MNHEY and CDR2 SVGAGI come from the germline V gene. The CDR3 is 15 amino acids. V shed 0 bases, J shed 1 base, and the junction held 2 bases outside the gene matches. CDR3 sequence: CASSYSDRFNYGYTF. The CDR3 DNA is TGTGCCAGCAGTTACTCGGACAGGTTTAACTATGGCTACACCTTC.

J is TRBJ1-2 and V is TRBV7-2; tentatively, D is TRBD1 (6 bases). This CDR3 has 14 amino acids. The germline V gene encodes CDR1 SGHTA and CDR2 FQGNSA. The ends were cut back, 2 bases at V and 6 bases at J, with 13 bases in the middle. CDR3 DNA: TGTGCCAGCAGCTTAACAGGGAGGAAAGATGGCTACACCTTC. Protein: CASSLTGRKDGYTF.

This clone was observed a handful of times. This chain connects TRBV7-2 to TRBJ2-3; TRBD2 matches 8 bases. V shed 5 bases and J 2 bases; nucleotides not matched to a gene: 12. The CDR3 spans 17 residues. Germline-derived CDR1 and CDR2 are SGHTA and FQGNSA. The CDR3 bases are TGTGCCAGCAGCCCCCAATTGGTGCGGGGGGCCACAGATACGCAGTATTTT. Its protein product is CASSPQLVRGATDTQYF.

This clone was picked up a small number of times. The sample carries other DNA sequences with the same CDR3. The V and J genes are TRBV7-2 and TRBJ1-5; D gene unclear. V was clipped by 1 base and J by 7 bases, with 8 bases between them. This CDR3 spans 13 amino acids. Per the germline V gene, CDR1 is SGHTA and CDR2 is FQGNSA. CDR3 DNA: TGTGCCAGCAGCTTAGGGACCGGACAGCCCCAGCATTTT. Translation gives CASSLGTGQPQHF.

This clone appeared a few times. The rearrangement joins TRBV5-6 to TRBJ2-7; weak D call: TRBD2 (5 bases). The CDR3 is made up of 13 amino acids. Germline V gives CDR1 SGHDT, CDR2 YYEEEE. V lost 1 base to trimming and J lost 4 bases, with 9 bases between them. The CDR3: CASSLNGLYEQYF. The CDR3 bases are TGTGCCAGCAGCTTGAACGGACTTTACGAGCAGTACTTC.

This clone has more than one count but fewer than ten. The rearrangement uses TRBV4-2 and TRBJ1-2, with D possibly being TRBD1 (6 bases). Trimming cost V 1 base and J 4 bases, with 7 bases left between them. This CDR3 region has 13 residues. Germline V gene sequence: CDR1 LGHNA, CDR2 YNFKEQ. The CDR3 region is CASSQGTVYGYTF. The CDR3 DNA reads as TGTGCCAGCAGCCAAGGGACAGTCTATGGCTACACCTTC.

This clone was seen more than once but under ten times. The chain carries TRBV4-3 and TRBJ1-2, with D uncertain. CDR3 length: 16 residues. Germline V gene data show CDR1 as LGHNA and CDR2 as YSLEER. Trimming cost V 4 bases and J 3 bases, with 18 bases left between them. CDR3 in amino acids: CASSPGPRRRYYGYTF. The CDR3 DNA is TGCGCCAGCAGCCCCGGACCCCGGAGGAGGTACTATGGCTACACCTTC.

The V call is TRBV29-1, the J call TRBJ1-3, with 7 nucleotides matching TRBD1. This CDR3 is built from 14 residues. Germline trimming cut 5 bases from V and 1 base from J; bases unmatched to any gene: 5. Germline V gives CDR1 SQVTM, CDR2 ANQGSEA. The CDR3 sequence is CSVHQTGSGNTIYF. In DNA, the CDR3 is TGCAGCGTTCACCAGACAGGGTCTGGAAACACCATATATTTT.

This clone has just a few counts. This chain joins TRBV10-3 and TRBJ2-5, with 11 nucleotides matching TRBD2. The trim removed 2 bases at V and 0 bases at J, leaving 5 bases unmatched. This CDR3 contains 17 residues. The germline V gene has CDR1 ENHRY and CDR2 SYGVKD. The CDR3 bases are TGTGCCATCAGTGAGGGGGGACTAGCGGACCACCAAGAGACCCAGTACTTC. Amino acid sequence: CAISEGGLADHQETQYF.

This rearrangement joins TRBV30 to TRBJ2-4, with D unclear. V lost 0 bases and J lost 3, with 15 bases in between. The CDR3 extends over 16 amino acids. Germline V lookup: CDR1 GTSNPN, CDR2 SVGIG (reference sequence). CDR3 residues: CAWSVRPEWIKNIQYF. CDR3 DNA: TGTGCCTGGAGTGTCCGGCCTGAGTGGATCAAAAACATTCAGTACTTC.

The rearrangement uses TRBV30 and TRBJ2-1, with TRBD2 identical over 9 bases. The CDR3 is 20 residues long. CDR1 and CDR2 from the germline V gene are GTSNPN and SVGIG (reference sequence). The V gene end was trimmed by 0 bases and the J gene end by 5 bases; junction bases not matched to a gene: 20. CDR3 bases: TGTGCCTGGAGTGTACGCCGGCAGCGGGGGGCCCGGTATGTTGACAATGAGCAGTTCTTC. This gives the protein CAWSVRRQRGARYVDNEQFF.

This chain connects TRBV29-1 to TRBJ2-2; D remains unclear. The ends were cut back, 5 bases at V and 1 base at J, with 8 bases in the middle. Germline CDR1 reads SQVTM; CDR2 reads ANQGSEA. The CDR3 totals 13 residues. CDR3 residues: CSVTDQNTGELFF. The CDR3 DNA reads TGCAGCGTTACGGACCAGAACACCGGGGAGCTGTTTTTT.

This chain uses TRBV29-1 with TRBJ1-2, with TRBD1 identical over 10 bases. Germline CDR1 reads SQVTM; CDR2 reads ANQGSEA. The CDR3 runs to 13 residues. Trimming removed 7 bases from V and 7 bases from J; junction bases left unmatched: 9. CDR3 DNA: TGCAGCGCCGCGGGACAGGGGTCTGGTGGCTACACCTTC. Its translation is CSAAGQGSGGYTF.

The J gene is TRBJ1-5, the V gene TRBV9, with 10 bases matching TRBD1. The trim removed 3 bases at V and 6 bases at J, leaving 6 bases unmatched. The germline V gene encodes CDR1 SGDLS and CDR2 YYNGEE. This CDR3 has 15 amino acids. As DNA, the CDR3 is TGTGCCAGCAGCGCCGGGACAGGGGCCGGTCAGCCCCAGCATTTT. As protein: CASSAGTGAGQPQHF.

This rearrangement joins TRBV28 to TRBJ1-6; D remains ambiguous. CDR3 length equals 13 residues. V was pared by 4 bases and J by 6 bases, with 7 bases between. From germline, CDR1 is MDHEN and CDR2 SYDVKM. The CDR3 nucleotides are TGTGCCAGCAGTTCCCCCTCTAATTCACCCCTCCACTTT. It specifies CASSSPSNSPLHF.

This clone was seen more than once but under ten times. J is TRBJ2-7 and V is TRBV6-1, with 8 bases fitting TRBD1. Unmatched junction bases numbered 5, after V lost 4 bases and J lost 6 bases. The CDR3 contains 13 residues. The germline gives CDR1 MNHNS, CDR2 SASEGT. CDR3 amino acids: CASSGQGHSEQYF. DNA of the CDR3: TGTGCCAGCAGTGGACAGGGGCACAGCGAGCAGTACTTC.

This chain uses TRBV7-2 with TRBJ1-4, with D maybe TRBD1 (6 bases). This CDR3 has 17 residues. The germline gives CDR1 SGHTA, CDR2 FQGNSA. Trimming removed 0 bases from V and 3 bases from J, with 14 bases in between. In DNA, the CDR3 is TGTGCCAGCAGCTTAGCGCTAGGGGGTTTAGCTAATGAAAAACTGTTTTTT. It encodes CASSLALGGLANEKLFF.